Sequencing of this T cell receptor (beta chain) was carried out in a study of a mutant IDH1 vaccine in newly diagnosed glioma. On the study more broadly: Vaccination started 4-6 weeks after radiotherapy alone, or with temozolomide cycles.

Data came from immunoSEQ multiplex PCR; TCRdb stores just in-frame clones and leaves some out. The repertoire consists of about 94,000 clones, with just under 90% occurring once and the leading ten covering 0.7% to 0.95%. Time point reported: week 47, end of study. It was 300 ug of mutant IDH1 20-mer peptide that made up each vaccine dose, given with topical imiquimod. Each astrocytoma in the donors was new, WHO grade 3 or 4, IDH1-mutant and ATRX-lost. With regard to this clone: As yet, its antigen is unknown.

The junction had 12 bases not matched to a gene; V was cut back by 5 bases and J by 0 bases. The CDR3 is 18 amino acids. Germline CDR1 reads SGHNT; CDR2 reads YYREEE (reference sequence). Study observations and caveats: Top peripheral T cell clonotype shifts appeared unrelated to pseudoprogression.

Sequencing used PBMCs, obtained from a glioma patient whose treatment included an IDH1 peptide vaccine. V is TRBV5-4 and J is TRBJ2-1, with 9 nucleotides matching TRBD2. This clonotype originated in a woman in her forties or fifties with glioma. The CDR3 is CASRSGTSSPSSYNEQFF. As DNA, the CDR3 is TGTGCCAGCAGATCCGGGACTAGCTCTCCAAGCTCCTACAATGAGCAGTTCTTC.